This TCR beta chain was sequenced during a study of T cells in Graves' hyperthyroidism and ophthalmopathy. The CDR3 loop spans 16 amino acids. Deletions cut 6 bases from V and 1 base from J, with 16 bases between. General study findings and limits: Blood also showed most of the thyroid clonotypes that were expanded above 0.001.

RNA transcripts yielded amplified TCR beta CDR3 regions. The TCR CDR3 was amplified in a first-round RT-PCR using the HTBI primer set. TCRdb reprocessed the multiplex PCR reads with MiXCR, giving one entry per CDR3 protein. Of nearly 250,000 distinct CDR3 sequences in the sample, approximately 25% were seen once. Each person with ophthalmopathy scored at least 3 on the Clinical Activity Score, reached NOSPECS grade 4 or higher, and had been ill under 3 months. From more than 8 ml of fresh peripheral blood, PBMCs were isolated. This clonotype was picked up many times. Its antigen is still unknown. This sequence originates from a middle-aged woman with Graves' ophthalmopathy. Sequencing input: blood. This chain connects TRBV12-3 or TRBV12-4 to TRBJ2-4; D assignment may be TRBD1 or TRBD2 (5 bases each). CDR3 loop: CASSWDVLGAKNIQYF. The CDR3 nucleotides read TGTGCCAGCAGCTGGGACGTACTGGGGGCCAAAAACATTCAGTACTTC.